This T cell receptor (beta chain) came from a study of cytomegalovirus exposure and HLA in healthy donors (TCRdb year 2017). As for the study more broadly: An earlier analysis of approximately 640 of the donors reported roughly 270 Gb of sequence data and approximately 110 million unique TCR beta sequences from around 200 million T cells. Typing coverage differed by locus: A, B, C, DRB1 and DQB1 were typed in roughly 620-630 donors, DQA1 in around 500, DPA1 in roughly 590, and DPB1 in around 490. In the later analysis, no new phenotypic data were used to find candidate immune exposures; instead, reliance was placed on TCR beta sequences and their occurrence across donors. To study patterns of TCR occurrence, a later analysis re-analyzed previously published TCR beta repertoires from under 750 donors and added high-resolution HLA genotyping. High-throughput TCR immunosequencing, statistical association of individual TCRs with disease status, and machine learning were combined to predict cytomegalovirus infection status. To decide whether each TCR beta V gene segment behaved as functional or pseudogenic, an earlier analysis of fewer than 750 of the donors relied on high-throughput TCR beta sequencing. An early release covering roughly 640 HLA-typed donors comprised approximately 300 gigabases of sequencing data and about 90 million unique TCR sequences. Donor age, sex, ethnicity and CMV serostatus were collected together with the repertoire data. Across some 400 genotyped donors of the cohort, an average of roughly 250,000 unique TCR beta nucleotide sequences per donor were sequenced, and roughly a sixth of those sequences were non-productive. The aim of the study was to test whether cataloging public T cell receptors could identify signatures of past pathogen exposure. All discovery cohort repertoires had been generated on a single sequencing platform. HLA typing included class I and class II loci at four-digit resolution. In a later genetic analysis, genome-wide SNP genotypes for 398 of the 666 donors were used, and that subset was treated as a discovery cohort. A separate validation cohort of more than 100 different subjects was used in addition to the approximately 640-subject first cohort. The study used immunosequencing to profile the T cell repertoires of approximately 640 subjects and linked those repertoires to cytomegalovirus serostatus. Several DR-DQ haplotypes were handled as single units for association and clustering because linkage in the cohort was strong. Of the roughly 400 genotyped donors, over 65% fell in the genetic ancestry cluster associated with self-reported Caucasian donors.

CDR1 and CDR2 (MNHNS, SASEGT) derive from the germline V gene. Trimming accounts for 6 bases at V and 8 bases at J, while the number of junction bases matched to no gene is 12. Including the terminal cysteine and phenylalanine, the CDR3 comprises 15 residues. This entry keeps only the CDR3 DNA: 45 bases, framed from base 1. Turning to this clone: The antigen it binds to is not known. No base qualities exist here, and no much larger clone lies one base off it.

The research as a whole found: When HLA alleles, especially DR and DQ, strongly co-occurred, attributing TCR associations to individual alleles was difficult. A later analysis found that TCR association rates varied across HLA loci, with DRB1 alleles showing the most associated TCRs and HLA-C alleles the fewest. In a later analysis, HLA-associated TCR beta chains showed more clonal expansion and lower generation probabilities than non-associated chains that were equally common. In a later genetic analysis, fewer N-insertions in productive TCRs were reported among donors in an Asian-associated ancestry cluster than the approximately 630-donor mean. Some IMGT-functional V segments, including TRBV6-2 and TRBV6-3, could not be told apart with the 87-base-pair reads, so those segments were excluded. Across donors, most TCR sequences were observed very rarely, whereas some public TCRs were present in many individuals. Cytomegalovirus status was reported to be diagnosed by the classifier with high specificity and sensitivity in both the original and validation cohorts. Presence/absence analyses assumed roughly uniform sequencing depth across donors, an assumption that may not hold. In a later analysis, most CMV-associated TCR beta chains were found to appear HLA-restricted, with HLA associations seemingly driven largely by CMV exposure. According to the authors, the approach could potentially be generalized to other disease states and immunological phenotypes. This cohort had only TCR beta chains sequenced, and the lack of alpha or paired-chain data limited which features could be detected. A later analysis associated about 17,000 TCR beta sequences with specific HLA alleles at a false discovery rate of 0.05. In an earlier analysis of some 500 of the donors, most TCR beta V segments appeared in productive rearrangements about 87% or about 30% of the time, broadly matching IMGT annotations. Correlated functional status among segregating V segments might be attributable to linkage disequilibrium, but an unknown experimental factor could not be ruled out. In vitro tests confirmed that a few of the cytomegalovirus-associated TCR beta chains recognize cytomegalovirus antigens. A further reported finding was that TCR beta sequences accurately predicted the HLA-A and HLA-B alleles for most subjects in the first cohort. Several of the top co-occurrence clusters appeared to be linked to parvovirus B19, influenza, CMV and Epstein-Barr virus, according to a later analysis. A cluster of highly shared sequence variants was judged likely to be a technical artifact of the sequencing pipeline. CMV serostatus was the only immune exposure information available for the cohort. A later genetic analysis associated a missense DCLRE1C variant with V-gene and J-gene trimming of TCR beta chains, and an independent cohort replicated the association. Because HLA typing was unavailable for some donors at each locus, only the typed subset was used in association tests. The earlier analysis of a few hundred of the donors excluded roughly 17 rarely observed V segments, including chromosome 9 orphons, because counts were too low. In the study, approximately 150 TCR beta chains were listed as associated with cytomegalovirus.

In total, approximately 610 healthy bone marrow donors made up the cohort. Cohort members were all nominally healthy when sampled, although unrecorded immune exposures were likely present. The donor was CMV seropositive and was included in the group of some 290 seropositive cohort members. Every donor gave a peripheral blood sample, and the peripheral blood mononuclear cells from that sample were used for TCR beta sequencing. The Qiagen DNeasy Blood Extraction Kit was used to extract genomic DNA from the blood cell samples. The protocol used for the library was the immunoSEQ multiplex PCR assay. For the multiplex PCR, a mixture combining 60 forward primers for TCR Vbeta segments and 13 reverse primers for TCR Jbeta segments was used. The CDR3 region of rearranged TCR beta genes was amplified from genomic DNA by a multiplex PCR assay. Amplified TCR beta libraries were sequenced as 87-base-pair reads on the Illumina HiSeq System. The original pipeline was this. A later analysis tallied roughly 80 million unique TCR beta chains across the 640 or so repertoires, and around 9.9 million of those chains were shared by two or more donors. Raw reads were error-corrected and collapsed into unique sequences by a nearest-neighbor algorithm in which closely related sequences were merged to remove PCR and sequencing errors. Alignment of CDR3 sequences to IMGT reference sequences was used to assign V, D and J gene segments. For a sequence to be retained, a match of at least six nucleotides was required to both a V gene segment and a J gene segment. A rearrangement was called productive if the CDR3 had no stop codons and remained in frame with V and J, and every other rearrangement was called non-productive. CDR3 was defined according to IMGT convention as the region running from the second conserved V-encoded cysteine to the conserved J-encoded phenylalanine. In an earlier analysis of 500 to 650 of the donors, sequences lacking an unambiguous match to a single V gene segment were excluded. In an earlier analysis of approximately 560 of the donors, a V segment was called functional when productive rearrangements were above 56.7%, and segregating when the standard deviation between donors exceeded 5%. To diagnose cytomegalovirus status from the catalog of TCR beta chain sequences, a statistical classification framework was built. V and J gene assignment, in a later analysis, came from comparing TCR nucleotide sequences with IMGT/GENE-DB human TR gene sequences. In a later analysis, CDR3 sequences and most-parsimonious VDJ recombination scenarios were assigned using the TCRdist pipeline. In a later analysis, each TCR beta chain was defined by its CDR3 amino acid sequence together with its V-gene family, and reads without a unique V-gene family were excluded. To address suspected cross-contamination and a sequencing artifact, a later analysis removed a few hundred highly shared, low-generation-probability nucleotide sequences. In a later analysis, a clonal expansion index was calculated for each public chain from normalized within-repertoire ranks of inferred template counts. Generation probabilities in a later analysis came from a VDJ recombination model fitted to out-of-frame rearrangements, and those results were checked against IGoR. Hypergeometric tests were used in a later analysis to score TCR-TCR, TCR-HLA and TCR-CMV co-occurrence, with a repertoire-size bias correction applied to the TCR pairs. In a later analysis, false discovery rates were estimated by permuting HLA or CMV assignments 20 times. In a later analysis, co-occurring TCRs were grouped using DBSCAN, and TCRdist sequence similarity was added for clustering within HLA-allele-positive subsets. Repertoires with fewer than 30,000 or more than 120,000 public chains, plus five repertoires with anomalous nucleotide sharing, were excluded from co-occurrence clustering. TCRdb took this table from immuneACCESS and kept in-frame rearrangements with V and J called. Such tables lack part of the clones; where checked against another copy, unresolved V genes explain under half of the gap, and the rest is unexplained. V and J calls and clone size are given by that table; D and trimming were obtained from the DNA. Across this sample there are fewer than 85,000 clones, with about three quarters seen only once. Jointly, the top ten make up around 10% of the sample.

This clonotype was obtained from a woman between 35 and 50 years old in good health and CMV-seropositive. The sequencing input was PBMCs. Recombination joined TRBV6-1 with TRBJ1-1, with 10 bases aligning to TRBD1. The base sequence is TGTGCCAGCAGCAGGACCGACAGGGGGCAATCAGAAGCTTTCTTT. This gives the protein CASSRTDRGQSEAFF.